One sample yielded the 27 T cell receptor beta chains listed below, sequenced in a study of cytomegalovirus exposure and HLA in healthy donors. Vbeta (60) and Jbeta (13) primers were used in the PCR. Only in-frame clones appear in the TCRdb table, and some are missing; sequencing was by immunoSEQ multiplex PCR. The sample lists about 200,000 clones; around 86% were seen once. The sample taken for sequencing was PBMCs. The receptors stem from a woman aged 40 to 50 in good health and CMV-seronegative.

The table lists this clone with a few counts. The genes are TRBV6-6 and TRBJ1-6; the match to TRBD1 covers 8 bases. V lost 8 bases to trimming and J lost 9 bases; unmatched junction nucleotides: 6. This CDR3 has 13 residues. CDR1 is MNHNY, CDR2 SVGAGI, per germline (reference sequence). The CDR3 nucleotides are TGTGCCAGCCGGACAGGGACCGCTTCACCCCTCCACTTT. As protein: CASRTGTASPLHF.

This chain joins TRBV19 and TRBJ1-1, with 7 bases that match TRBD1. The ends lost 3 bases at V and 6 bases at J; junction bases unmatched: 4. CDR3 size: 13 residues. From germline, CDR1 is LNHDA and CDR2 SQIVND (reference sequence). CDR3 residues: CASSITGDSEAFF. In DNA form, the CDR3 reads TGTGCCAGTAGTATTACAGGGGATTCTGAAGCTTTCTTT.

The rearrangement links TRBV2 to TRBJ1-1, with a tentative D call TRBD1 (5 bases). CDR1 is SNHLY, CDR2 FYNNEI, per germline. Trimming removed 6 bases from V and 3 bases from J, with 11 bases in between. The CDR3 totals 13 residues. This CDR3 reads CASRAGRDTEAFF. The CDR3, as DNA: TGTGCCAGCAGGGCAGGGAGGGACACTGAAGCTTTCTTT.

V and J are TRBV7-9 and TRBJ2-7; 9 bases line up with TRBD2. There are 16 residues in the CDR3. Losses at the gene ends were 3 bases for V and 5 bases for J; bases not matched to a gene: 11. Per germline, CDR1 SEHNR and CDR2 FQNEAQ (reference sequence). In nucleotides, the CDR3 is TGTGCCAGCAGCTTTGGTTTGGGACTAGCAGTCGACGAGCAGTACTTC. This codes for CASSFGLGLAVDEQYF.

The CDR3, as DNA: TGTGCCAGCAGCCCGCGCGGGGCAGTACATGAAAAACTGTTTTTT. Encoded protein: CASSPRGAVHEKLFF. The chain couples TRBV9 to TRBJ1-4, with D tentatively TRBD1 (5 bases). Germline V CDR1 and CDR2: SGDLS, YYNGEE. The CDR3 runs 15 residues. Trimming shortened V by 4 bases and J by 6 bases, and 16 bases separated the two germline ends.

The chain joins TRBV6-5 to TRBJ2-5; D gene unclear. The end of the DNA fits TRBJ2-7 better, so the J call may be wrong. CDR3 length equals 15 residues. Germline CDR1 reads MNHEY; CDR2 reads SVGAGI. The CDR3 DNA sequence: TGTGCCAGCAGTTACTCCTACCGTAGTCTCTACGAGCAGTACTTC. It encodes CASSYSYRSLYEQYF.

This clone was seen a single time. This chain uses TRBV7-2 with TRBJ2-3, with D perhaps matching TRBD2 (6 bases). V dropped 0 bases and J dropped 1 base, with 8 bases sitting between them. CDR3 length: 15 residues. Germline-derived CDR1 and CDR2 are SGHTA and FQGNSA. This chain's CDR3 is CASSLAGSGTDTQYF. The CDR3 DNA reads as TGTGCCAGCAGCTTAGCCGGGAGCGGCACAGATACGCAGTATTTT.

The chain links TRBV27 to TRBJ1-2; TRBD1 aligns across 7 bases. The length of the CDR3 is 15 residues. Germline CDR1 and CDR2: MNHEY and SMNVEV (reference sequence). V trimming: 5 bases; J trimming: 0 bases; junction bases outside the gene matches: 6. CDR3 residues: CASSDRDSTNYGYTF. The CDR3 DNA reads as TGTGCCAGCAGTGACCGGGACAGTACTAACTATGGCTACACCTTC.

The chain uses TRBV4-1 and TRBJ1-1; D is unclear. Germline V lookup: CDR1 MGHRA, CDR2 YSYEKL. V was cut by 0 bases and J by 0 bases, with 8 bases left in between. The CDR3 has 15 residues. The CDR3 sequence is CASSQDQWLNTEAFF. The CDR3 DNA reads as TGCGCCAGCAGCCAAGATCAGTGGTTGAACACTGAAGCTTTCTTT.

V is TRBV6-6 and J is TRBJ2-7, with TRBD1 matching 9 bases. The CDR3 is 14 residues long. The V segment lost 6 bases and the J segment 4 bases; nucleotides outside the gene matches: 7. Germline V gene lookup returns CDR1 MNHNY and CDR2 SVGAGI (reference sequence). Written as DNA, the CDR3 is TGTGCCAGCAGCGGGGACAGGGATTGGTACGAGCAGTACTTC. Translated: CASSGDRDWYEQYF.

V is TRBV2 and J is TRBJ2-2; TRBD2 aligns across 7 bases. The CDR3 extends over 16 amino acids. Per germline, CDR1 SNHLY and CDR2 FYNNEI. Trimming took 3 bases from V and 3 from J; bases not matched to a gene: 7. In nucleotides, the CDR3 is TGTGCCAGCAGTGAGGGAGGGGCGTGGGACACCGGGGAGCTGTTTTTT. Translating gives CASSEGGAWDTGELFF.

The gene calls are TRBV28 and TRBJ1-1; 7 bases map to TRBD1. Per the germline V gene, CDR1 is MDHEN and CDR2 is SYDVKM. The CDR3 runs to 14 residues. V lost 2 bases to trimming and J lost 4 bases; unmatched junction nucleotides: 4. In DNA, the CDR3 is TGTGCCAGCAGTTTAAGAGGGGGCGGCACTGAAGCTTTCTTT. Residues: CASSLRGGGTEAFF.

The chain couples TRBV28 to TRBJ1-2, with TRBD1 matching 9 bases. This CDR3 comprises 17 residues. CDR1 and CDR2 from the germline V gene are MDHEN and SYDVKM. V lost 6 bases and J lost 0; bases outside the gene matches: 11. The CDR3 loop is CASSQGGTGLTNYGYTF. Written as DNA, the CDR3 is TGTGCCAGCAGCCAGGGCGGGACAGGGTTAACTAACTATGGCTACACCTTC.

The chain couples TRBV10-1 to TRBJ2-1; TRBD2 matches at 9 bases. There are 16 residues in the CDR3. The germline V gene encodes CDR1 WNHNN and CDR2 SYGVQD (reference sequence). After removal of 1 base from V and 7 bases from J, the junction contained 8 bases not matched to a gene. CDR3 bases: TGCGCCAGCAGTGAGTACTTGGCGGGAGGGCGGAATGAGCAGTTCTTC. The encoded protein is CASSEYLAGGRNEQFF.

This chain links TRBV7-9 with TRBJ2-5; a weak D match, TRBD1 (6 bases). The CDR3 is 13 residues long. Trimming shortened V by 3 bases and J by 3 bases, and 8 bases separated the two germline ends. Germline CDR1 is SEHNR and CDR2 is FQNEAQ (reference sequence). The CDR3 coding sequence is TGTGCCAGCAGCTTCCAGGGGAAAGAGACCCAGTACTTC. Amino acids: CASSFQGKETQYF.

The chain has TRBV29-1 and TRBJ2-7; 8 nucleotides match TRBD2. V trimming: 3 bases; J trimming: 6 bases; junction bases outside the gene matches: 7. The CDR3 is made up of 13 amino acids. CDR1 and CDR2 from the germline V gene are SQVTM and ANQGSEA. The DNA for the CDR3 is TGCAGCGTTGACGGGGGGGCGATCTCCGAGCAGTACTTC. Translated: CSVDGGAISEQYF.

The rearrangement joins TRBV7-7 to TRBJ2-5; a possible D gene is TRBD2 (6 bases). Trimming stripped 1 base from V and 3 bases from J, with 9 bases between. CDR1 SSHAT and CDR2 FNYEAQ come from the germline V gene (reference sequence). This CDR3 contains 14 residues. CDR3 amino acids: CASSLGTTEETQYF. The CDR3 bases are TGTGCCAGCAGCTTAGGGACTACAGAAGAGACCCAGTACTTC.

This clone turned up a few times. The gene calls are TRBV5-1 and TRBJ2-7, with 8 bases that match TRBD1. J lost 2 bases, V lost 2 bases, and 3 bases had no gene match. Per germline, CDR1 SGHRS and CDR2 YFSETQ. The CDR3 has 14 amino acids. The CDR3 DNA sequence: TGCGCCAGCAGCTTAGGACAGGGACCCTACGAGCAGTACTTC. Translating gives CASSLGQGPYEQYF.

The chain joins TRBV5-1 to TRBJ2-7; 12 nucleotides agree with TRBD2. Trimming removed 7 bases from V and 5 bases from J; junction bases left unmatched: 4. This CDR3 is built from 13 residues. Germline CDR1 reads SGHRS; CDR2 reads YFSETQ. Here the CDR3 reads CASASGRAHEQYF. The CDR3 nucleotides are TGCGCCAGCGCTAGCGGGAGGGCCCACGAGCAGTACTTC. Full variable domain (missing parts from reference TRBV5-1 and TRBJ2-7): KAGVTQTPRYLIKTRGQQVTLSCSPISGHRSVSWYQQTPGQGLQFLFEYFSETQRNKGNFPGRFSGRQFSNSRSEMNVSTLELGDSALYLCASASGRAHEQYFGPGTRLTVT.

The chain carries TRBV2 and TRBJ1-2, with D possibly being TRBD1 (6 bases). V lost 4 bases, J lost 2 bases, and 14 bases lay in between. In germline, CDR1 is SNHLY, CDR2 FYNNEI. The CDR3 sequence is 15 residues long. CDR3: CASSVGGAGNYGYTF. DNA for the CDR3: TGTGCCAGCAGTGTTGGGGGGGCGGGGAACTATGGCTACACCTTC.

This clone was observed a single time. The V and J genes are TRBV5-1 and TRBJ2-1, with 10 bases lining up with TRBD2. This CDR3 is built from 15 residues. CDR1 and CDR2 from the germline V gene are SGHRS and YFSETQ. Trimming cost V 1 base and J 9 bases; bases outside gene matches: 7. The CDR3 is CASSLTSGTSSEQFF. CDR3 nucleotide sequence: TGCGCCAGCAGCTTGACTAGCGGGACATCCAGTGAGCAGTTCTTC.

V gene TRBV9 combines with J gene TRBJ1-3, with TRBD1 as a possible D gene (6 bases). This CDR3 is built from 17 residues. Trimming took off 0 bases at V and 4 bases at J, with 17 bases between the two ends. Germline CDR1 reads SGDLS; CDR2 reads YYNGEE. The CDR3 DNA reads TGTGCCAGCAGCGTAGGTCCGCAGGGGAGAGGCGGAAACACCATATATTTT. Amino acid sequence: CASSVGPQGRGGNTIYF.

The sample holds one count of this clone. The V gene is TRBV27, the J gene TRBJ2-7; D is unresolved. This CDR3 contains 16 residues. V lost 1 base and J lost 4, with 17 bases in between. Germline values: CDR1 MNHEY, CDR2 SMNVEV (reference sequence). The CDR3 loop is CASSLFQLPSLYEQYF. In nucleotides, the CDR3 is TGTGCCAGCAGTTTATTCCAACTTCCGAGCCTATACGAGCAGTACTTC.

The chain employs TRBV5-6 and TRBJ2-1, with a tentative D call TRBD1 (6 bases). The germline CDR1 and CDR2 sequences are SGHDT and YYEEEE. The CDR3 totals 12 residues. Trimming cost V 2 bases and J 9 bases, with 9 bases left between them. The CDR3, as DNA: TGTGCCAGCAGCTTCCAGGGGACTGAGCAGTTCTTC. This sequence encodes CASSFQGTEQFF.

The chain has TRBV9 and TRBJ1-3; 7 positions agree with TRBD1. This CDR3 has 17 amino acids. Trimming removed 4 bases from V and 0 bases from J; junction bases left unmatched: 10. Germline V gives CDR1 SGDLS, CDR2 YYNGEE. Here the CDR3 reads CASSSQGQVSSGNTIYF. For the CDR3, the DNA is TGTGCCAGCAGCTCGCAAGGACAGGTGAGCTCTGGAAACACCATATATTTT.

This chain links TRBV7-9 with TRBJ1-2; no definite D call. Trimming removed 5 bases at V and 1 base at J, with 8 bases between. This CDR3 contains 13 residues. Germline-derived CDR1 and CDR2 are SEHNR and FQNEAQ (reference sequence). The CDR3 DNA is TGTGCCAGCAGCCTGGACTTTAACTATGGCTACACCTTC. It codes for CASSLDFNYGYTF.

With respect to this clone: Other DNA sequences of this sample code for an identical CDR3. This chain connects TRBV18 to TRBJ1-1; D is unresolved. V lost 3 bases and J lost 2, with 10 bases in between. Germline CDR1 and CDR2: KGHSH and LQKENI. This CDR3 spans 14 amino acids. CDR3 coding DNA: TGTGCCAGCTCACCGGGAGGAGGAAACACTGAAGCTTTCTTT. It codes for CASSPGGGNTEAFF.